The subject of this entry is one T cell receptor (beta chain). The antigen is not known. The method was immunoSEQ multiplex PCR; TCRdb's version includes in-frame clones alone and lacks a portion of them. The repertoire has tens of thousands of clones, around three quarters of them found once; the top ten carry around a sixth. CDR3 length: 14 residues. The data derive from a study of T cells in localized non-small cell lung cancer. Study-level results: As only one tumor region underwent sequencing, heterogeneity remains possible. A denser population of T cells in blood accompanied longer overall survival. Tumor trailed uninvolved adjacent lung in T cell clonality, which peaked there. Within adjacent lung there appeared a median roughly 60 of the top 100 tumor clones.

The receptor's source is a man between 40 and 69 years old with stage I squamous cell lung carcinoma. This sample comprised peripheral blood, obtained before any cancer treatment. This chain joins TRBV1 and TRBJ1-4. TRBV1 is a pseudogene locus. The CDR3 here is CTSSHRDPNEKLFF. In DNA, the CDR3 is TGCACCAGCAGCCATAGAGACCCTAATGAAAAACTGTTTTTT.